These T cell receptor beta chains were read from a single sample in a study of response to subunit inactivated influenza vaccine. TCRdb independently ran MiXCR on the RT-PCR reads; one entry per CDR3 protein. The table includes about 700,000 distinct CDR3 sequences, approximately 15% detected once. Sequences were derived from PBMCs from blood, sampled around 14 days before vaccination. These receptors all stem from a middle-aged man who received an inactivated influenza vaccine. The CDR3 runs from the conserved cysteine through the conserved F or W. The size field is filled for only some rows; it gives once, few, many or a size class.

13,TRBJ1-1,few,TRBV29-1,CSVSGTGGMVAFF
13,TRBJ1-1,.,TRBV20-1,CSALGTLNTEAFF
15,TRBJ2-1,.,TRBV5-1,CASSSGTSGTNEQFF
15,TRBJ2-2,few,TRBV4-2,CASSQAGSHTGELFF
11,TRBJ2-1,.,TRBV19,CASSMENEQFF
13,TRBJ2-3,few,TRBV29-1,CSGNRGLTDTQYF
12,TRBJ2-7,few,TRBV7-9,CASSWEGGEQYF
12,TRBJ2-1,few,TRBV7-8,CASSTGGYEQFF
14,TRBJ2-7,few,TRBV5-1,CASSPSGAIYEQYF
14,TRBJ2-2,many,TRBV10-2,CASSARANTGELFF
14,TRBJ2-5,.,TRBV5-8,CASSSGAFQETQYF
17,TRBJ2-7,few,TRBV7-8,CASSLVLGQKKSYEQYF
15,TRBJ1-2,few,TRBV4-3,CASSSTQQGNYGYTF
13,TRBJ1-1,few,TRBV3-1,CASSQQGKGEAFF
13,TRBJ1-2,.,TRBV12-3/TRBV12-4,CASSLVRSYGYTF
12,TRBJ2-7,few,TRBV29-1,CSVAVRGLQQYF
15,TRBJ2-7,.,TRBV4-3,CASSQGVTDSYEQYF
15,TRBJ2-1,few,TRBV7-8,CASSFNPYSYNEQFF
16,TRBJ2-5,.,TRBV27,CASSLWQGQGQETQYF
14,TRBJ1-2,few,TRBV11-2,CASSPGGGNYGYTF
14,TRBJ2-2,once,TRBV10-3,CAISGSGSSGELFF
13,TRBJ1-2,many,TRBV12-3/TRBV12-4,CASTNTGDGGYTF